This is a list of T cell receptor beta chains from one sample in a study of neoadjuvant nivolumab and ipilimumab in lung cancer. The method was immunoSEQ multiplex PCR; TCRdb's version includes in-frame clones alone and lacks a portion of them. The table records about 15,000 clones, 65% to 85% of them present only once. This sample comprised tumor tissue, obtained after neoadjuvant nivolumab, alone or with ipilimumab, at or shortly before surgery. Every receptor here comes from an adult with non-small cell lung cancer. CDR3s include the opening cysteine and the closing phenylalanine or tryptophan. Fields, in order: CDR3 protein, CDR3 DNA, D gene, J gene, clone size, V gene. A D gene is named only where the DNA matches it firmly. Expanded clones get a size class; other rows say once, few or many, or leave the size out.

CDR3: CASSVASGGLQETQYF
DNA: TGTGCCAGCAGCGTCGCTAGCGGGGGCCTACAAGAGACCCAGTACTTC
D: TRBD2
J: TRBJ2-5
size: .
V: TRBV7-2

CDR3: CASSFAGSTEAFF
DNA: TGCGCCAGCAGCTTTGCGGGTAGCACTGAAGCTTTCTTT
D: .
J: TRBJ1-1
size: .
V: TRBV5-1

CDR3: CASSLGLTGNSPLHF
DNA: TGTGCCAGCAGCTTAGGGTTGACAGGGAATTCACCCCTCCACTTT
D: TRBD1
J: TRBJ1-6
size: .
V: TRBV11-2

CDR3: CASSSSDRGLKSTEAFF
DNA: TGTGCCAGCAGCTCCTCTGACAGGGGCCTTAAGAGCACTGAAGCTTTCTTT
D: TRBD1
J: TRBJ1-1
size: .
V: TRBV7-2

CDR3: CASSPDRGGETQYF
DNA: TGTGCCAGCTCTCCGGACAGGGGAGGAGAGACCCAGTACTTC
D: TRBD1
J: TRBJ2-5
size: .
V: TRBV18

CDR3: CASSWTISVSGANVLTF
DNA: TGCGCCAGCAGCTGGACCATTTCGGTGTCCGGGGCCAACGTCCTGACTTTC
D: .
J: TRBJ2-6
size: .
V: TRBV5-1

CDR3: CASTHSGGAVYF
DNA: TGTGCCAGCACCCATAGCGGGGGGGCCGTGTACTTC
D: TRBD2
J: TRBJ2-7
size: .
V: TRBV11-2

CDR3: CASSRVGGVSYNEQFF
DNA: TGTGCCAGCAGCAGGGTAGGAGGGGTCTCCTACAATGAGCAGTTCTTC
D: .
J: TRBJ2-1
size: .
V: TRBV7-2

CDR3: CASSEALNQPQHF
DNA: TGTGCCAGCAGTGAAGCGCTAAATCAGCCCCAGCATTTT
D: .
J: TRBJ1-5
size: .
V: TRBV6-1

CDR3: CATWPGRPNEKLFF
DNA: TGTGCCACTTGGCCGGGACGGCCTAATGAAAAACTGTTTTTT
D: .
J: TRBJ1-4
size: .
V: TRBV2

CDR3: CASSPLTGGYGYTF
DNA: TGTGCCAGCAGTCCCTTGACAGGGGGATATGGCTACACCTTC
D: TRBD1
J: TRBJ1-2
size: .
V: TRBV6-5

CDR3: CASSLEVTSTGEKLFF
DNA: TGCGCCAGCAGCTTGGAAGTGACATCAACTGGTGAAAAACTGTTTTTT
D: .
J: TRBJ1-4
size: few
V: TRBV5-1

CDR3: CASSSFEGYEQYF
DNA: TGTGCCAGCAGCTCCTTCGAGGGCTACGAGCAGTACTTC
D: .
J: TRBJ2-7
size: .
V: TRBV2

CDR3: CASSLEVNTEAFF
DNA: TGTGCCAGCAGCTTAGAGGTGAACACTGAAGCTTTCTTT
D: .
J: TRBJ1-1
size: .
V: TRBV11-1

CDR3: CASSTWTGGRGYTF
DNA: TGTGCCAGCAGCACCTGGACAGGGGGCCGGGGCTACACCTTC
D: TRBD1
J: TRBJ1-2
size: few
V: TRBV13

CDR3: CASSVGSGANTGELFF
DNA: TGTGCCAGCAGCGTAGGTAGCGGGGCGAACACCGGGGAGCTGTTTTTT
D: TRBD2
J: TRBJ2-2
size: .
V: TRBV9

CDR3: CASSEAVRSIYTF
DNA: TGTGCCAGCAGTGAAGCCGTGAGGTCGATCTACACCTTC
D: .
J: TRBJ1-2
size: .
V: TRBV6-1

CDR3: CASRRDHNQPQHF
DNA: TGCGCCAGCAGACGGGACCATAATCAGCCCCAGCATTTT
D: .
J: TRBJ1-5
size: once
V: TRBV5-1

CDR3: CASSIGGGPSNQPQHF
DNA: TGTGCCAGTAGTATAGGAGGGGGGCCCAGCAATCAGCCCCAGCATTTT
D: .
J: TRBJ1-5
size: .
V: TRBV19

CDR3: CASSGSGVPYEQYF
DNA: TGTGCCAGCAGCGGTAGCGGGGTTCCCTACGAGCAGTACTTC
D: TRBD2
J: TRBJ2-7
size: .
V: TRBV7-2

CDR3: CASSLTANSNQPQHF
DNA: TGTGCCAGCAGCTTGACAGCGAATAGCAATCAGCCCCAGCATTTT
D: .
J: TRBJ1-5
size: .
V: TRBV6-5

CDR3: CASSQTRDRVGETQYF
DNA: TGCGCCAGCAGCCAAACCCGGGACAGGGTGGGGGAGACCCAGTACTTC
D: TRBD1
J: TRBJ2-5
size: .
V: TRBV5-1

CDR3: CASSLGGINNEQFF
DNA: TGTGCCAGCAGCTTGGGCGGAATAAACAATGAGCAGTTCTTC
D: .
J: TRBJ2-1
size: .
V: TRBV7-4

CDR3: CASSFGTAAAFF
DNA: TGTGCCAGCAGCTTCGGGACAGCAGCAGCTTTCTTT
D: TRBD1
J: TRBJ1-1
size: .
V: TRBV5-5

CDR3: CASSPGSRGETQYF
DNA: TGTGCTAGCAGCCCGGGCTCCAGGGGAGAGACCCAGTACTTC
D: .
J: TRBJ2-5
size: .
V: TRBV7-7

CDR3: CASSSSDSYGYTF
DNA: TGTGCCAGCAGTTCCTCCGACAGCTATGGCTACACCTTC
D: .
J: TRBJ1-2
size: .
V: TRBV27

CDR3: CASSLRKGLANTEAFF
DNA: TGTGCCAGCAGTCTGAGGAAGGGTTTGGCGAACACTGAAGCTTTCTTT
D: .
J: TRBJ1-1
size: medium-sized
V: TRBV14

CDR3: CASSSDPGTGLIGELFF
DNA: TGTGCCAGCAGCTCCGATCCCGGGACAGGGTTGATCGGGGAGCTGTTTTTT
D: TRBD1
J: TRBJ2-2
size: few
V: TRBV5-4

CDR3: CASSLLRGGPGYNEQFF
DNA: TGTGCCAGCAGCTTACTCCGGGGGGGGCCGGGGTACAATGAGCAGTTCTTC
D: TRBD2
J: TRBJ2-1
size: .
V: TRBV11-2

CDR3: CASSSPETGPMNTEAFF
DNA: TGTGCCAGCAGCTCCCCCGAAACAGGGCCCATGAACACTGAAGCTTTCTTT
D: .
J: TRBJ1-1
size: .
V: TRBV7-9

CDR3: CASSFQMGQFF
DNA: TGTGCCAGCAGCTTTCAGATGGGGCAGTTCTTC
D: .
J: TRBJ2-1
size: .
V: TRBV7-9

CDR3: CAWDRAVSGNTIYF
DNA: TGTGCCTGGGACCGCGCCGTCTCTGGAAACACCATATATTTT
D: .
J: TRBJ1-3
size: .
V: TRBV30

CDR3: CAWMKGLNTGELFF
DNA: TGTGCCTGGATGAAAGGACTGAACACCGGGGAGCTGTTTTTT
D: .
J: TRBJ2-2
size: .
V: TRBV30

CDR3: CASSLSSHREQFF
DNA: TGTGCCAGCAGCTTATCTTCCCATAGAGAGCAGTTCTTC
D: .
J: TRBJ2-1
size: .
V: TRBV7-3

CDR3: CASSQGQANSGNTIYF
DNA: TGTGCCAGCAGCCAAGGACAGGCGAACTCTGGAAACACCATATATTTT
D: TRBD1
J: TRBJ1-3
size: .
V: TRBV7-6

CDR3: CATSRDSRGVTYNEQFF
DNA: TGTGCCACCAGCAGAGATTCGCGAGGGGTAACCTACAATGAGCAGTTCTTC
D: .
J: TRBJ2-1
size: .
V: TRBV15

CDR3: CASSPGQGSGYSPLHF
DNA: TGTGCCAGCAGCCCAGGACAGGGCTCGGGATATTCACCCCTCCACTTT
D: TRBD1
J: TRBJ1-6
size: .
V: TRBV11-1